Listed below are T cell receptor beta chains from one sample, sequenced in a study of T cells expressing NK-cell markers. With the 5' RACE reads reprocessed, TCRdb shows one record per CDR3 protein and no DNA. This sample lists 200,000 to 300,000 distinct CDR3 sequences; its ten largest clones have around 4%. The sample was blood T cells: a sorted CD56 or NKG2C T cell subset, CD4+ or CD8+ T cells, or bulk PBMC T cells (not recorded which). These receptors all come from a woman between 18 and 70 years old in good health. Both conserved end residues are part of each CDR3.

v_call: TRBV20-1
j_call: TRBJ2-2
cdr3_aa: CSAWTSPGGELFF

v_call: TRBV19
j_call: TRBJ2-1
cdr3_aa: CASSRGTGWSDNEQFF

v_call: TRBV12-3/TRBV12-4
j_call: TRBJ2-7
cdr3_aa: CASSLRQGQQYF

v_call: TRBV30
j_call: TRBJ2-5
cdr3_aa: CAWSALKETQYF

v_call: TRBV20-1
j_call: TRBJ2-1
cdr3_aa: CSARRTLAGGLNEQFF

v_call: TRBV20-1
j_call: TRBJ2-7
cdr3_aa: CSARVARGSEQYF

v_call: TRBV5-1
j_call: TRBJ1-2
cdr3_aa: CASSLYPESGGYTF

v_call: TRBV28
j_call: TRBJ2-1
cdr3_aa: CASSPRTRFNEQFF

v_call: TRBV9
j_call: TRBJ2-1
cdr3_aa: CASSVSGRNEQFF

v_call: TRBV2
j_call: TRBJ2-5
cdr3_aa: CASSEGVETQYF

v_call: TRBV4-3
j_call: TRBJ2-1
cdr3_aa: CASSQDFGISYNEQFF

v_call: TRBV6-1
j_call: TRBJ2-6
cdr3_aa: CASGVPGANVLTF

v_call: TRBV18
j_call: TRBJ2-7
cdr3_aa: CASSPLDTSQSYEQYF

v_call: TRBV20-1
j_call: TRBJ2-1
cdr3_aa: CSALPDLGNEQFF

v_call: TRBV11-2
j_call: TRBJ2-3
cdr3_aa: CASSLVRAGGGDTQYF

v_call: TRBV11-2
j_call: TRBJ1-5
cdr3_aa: CASSPNSYSNQPQHF

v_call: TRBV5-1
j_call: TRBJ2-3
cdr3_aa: CASSPGGLAQVDTQYF

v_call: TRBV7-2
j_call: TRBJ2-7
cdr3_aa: CASSLGGTAYEQYF

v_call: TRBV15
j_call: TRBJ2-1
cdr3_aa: CATSRDWGRTGGNNEQFF

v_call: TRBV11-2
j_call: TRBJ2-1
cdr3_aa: CASSLDLAGRQFF

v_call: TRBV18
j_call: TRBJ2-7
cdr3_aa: CASSPGGTGREQYF

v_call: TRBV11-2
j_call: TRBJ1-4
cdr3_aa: CASSLDIRQAVKEKLFF

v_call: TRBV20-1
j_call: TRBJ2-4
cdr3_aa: CSARDDGSPSGEIQYF

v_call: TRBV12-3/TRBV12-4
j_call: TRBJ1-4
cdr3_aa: CASSLDQGLEKLFF

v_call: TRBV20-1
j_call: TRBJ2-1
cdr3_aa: CSAPTGLVSYNEQFF

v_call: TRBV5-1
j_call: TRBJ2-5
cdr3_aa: CASRRGYQETQYF

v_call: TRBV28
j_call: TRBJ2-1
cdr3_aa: CASSLAILAGGPDEQFF

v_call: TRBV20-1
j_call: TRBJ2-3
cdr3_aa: CSAILQPADTQYF

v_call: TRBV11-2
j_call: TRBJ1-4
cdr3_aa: CASSLDRTGRATNEKLFF

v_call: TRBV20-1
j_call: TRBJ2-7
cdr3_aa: CSARGASGNYEQYF

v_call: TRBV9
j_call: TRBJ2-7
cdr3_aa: CASSGPIHEQYF

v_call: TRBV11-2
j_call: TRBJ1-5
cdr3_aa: CASSTDGYSNQPQHF

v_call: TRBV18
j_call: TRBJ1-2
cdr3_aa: CASSPLTRGGGGYTF

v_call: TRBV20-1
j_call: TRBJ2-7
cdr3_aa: CSASVPRGFWEQYF

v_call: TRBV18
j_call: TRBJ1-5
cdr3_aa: CASSPGQGLGPQHF

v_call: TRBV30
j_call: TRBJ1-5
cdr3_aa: CAWTYGNQPQHF

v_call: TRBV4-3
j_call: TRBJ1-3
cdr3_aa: CASSQDWVRINTIYF

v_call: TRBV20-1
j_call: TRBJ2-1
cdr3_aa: CSARADRGPYNEQFF

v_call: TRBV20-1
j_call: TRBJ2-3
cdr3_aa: CGQRVADTQYF

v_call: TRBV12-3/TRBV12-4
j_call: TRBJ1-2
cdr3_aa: CASTASPIANYGYTF

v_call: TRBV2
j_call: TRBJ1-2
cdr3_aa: CASSEGGRADYGYTF

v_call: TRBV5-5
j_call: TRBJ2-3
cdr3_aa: CASSLTGSGADTQYF

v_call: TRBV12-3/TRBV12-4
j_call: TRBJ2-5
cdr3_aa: CASSRALLQGGQETQYF

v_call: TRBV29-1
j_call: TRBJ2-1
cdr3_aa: CSVAGTSGGSNEQFF

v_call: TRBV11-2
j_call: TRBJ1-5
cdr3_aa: CASSFDGYQPQHF

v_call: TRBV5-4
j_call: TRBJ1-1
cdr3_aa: CASSLGQGTGEAFF

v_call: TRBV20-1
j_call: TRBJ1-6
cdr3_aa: CSARGGDLNSPLHF

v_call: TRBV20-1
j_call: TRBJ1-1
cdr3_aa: CSARQTTDTEAFF

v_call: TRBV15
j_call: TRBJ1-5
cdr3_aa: CATSGDRAPGSNQPQHF

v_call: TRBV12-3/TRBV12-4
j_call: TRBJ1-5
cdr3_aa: CASTVRGDQPQHF

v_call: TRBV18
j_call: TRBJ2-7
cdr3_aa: CASSPPGQGAYEQYF

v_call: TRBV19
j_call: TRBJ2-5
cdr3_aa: CASKGSGAETQYF

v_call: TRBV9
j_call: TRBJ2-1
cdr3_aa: CASSLRANYNEQFF